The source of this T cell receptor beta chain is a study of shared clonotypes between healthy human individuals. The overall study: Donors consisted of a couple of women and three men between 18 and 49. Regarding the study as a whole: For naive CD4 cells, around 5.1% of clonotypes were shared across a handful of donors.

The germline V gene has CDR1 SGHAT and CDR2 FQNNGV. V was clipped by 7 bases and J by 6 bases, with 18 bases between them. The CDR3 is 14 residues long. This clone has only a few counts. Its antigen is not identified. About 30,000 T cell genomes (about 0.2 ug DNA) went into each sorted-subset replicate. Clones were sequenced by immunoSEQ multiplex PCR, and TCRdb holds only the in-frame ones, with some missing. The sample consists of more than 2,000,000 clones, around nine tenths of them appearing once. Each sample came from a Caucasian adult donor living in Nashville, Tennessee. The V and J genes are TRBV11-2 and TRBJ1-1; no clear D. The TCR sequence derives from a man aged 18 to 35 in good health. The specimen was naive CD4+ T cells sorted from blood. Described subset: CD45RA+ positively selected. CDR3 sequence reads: CASTPRAASAEAFF. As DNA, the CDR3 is TGTGCCAGCACCCCCCGGGCAGCGAGCGCTGAAGCTTTCTTT.